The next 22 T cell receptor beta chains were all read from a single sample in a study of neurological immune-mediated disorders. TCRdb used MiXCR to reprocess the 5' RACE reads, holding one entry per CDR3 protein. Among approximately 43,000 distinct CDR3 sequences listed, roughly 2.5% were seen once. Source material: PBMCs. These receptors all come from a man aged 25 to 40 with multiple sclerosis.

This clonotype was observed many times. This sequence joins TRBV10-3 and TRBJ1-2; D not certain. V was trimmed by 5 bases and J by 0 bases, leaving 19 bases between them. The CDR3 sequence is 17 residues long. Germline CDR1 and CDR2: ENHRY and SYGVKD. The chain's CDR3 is CAISFLPPSETNYGYTF. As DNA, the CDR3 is TGTGCCATCAGTTTCCTCCCCCCCAGCGAAACTAACTATGGCTACACCTTC.

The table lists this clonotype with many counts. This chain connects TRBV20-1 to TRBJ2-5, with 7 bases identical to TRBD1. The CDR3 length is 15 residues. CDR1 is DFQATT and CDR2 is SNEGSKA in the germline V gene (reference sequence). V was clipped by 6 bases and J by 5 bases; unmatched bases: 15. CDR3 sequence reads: CSARYPQGRGETQYF. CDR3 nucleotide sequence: TGCAGTGCCCGGTACCCACAGGGGCGAGGGGAGACCCAGTACTTC.

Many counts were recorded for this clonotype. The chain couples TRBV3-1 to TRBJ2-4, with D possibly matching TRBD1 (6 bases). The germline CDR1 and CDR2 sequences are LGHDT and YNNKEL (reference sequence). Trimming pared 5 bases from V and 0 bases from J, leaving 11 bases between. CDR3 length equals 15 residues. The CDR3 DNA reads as TGTGCCAGCAGCAAAACAGGGACAGCCAAAAACATTCAGTACTTC. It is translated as CASSKTGTAKNIQYF.

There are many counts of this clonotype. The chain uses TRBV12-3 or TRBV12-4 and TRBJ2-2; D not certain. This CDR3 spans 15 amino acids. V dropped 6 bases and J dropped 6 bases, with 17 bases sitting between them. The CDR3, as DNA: TGTGCCAGCAGATCTTTGGTGGCCGCCCCCGGGGAGCTGTTTTTT. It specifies CASRSLVAAPGELFF.

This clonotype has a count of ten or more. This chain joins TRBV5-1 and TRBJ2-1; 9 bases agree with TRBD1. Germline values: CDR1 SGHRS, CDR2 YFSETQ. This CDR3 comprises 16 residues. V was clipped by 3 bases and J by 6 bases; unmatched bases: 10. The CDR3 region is CASSSTSGTGSNEQFF. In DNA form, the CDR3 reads TGCGCCAGCAGCTCAACTTCCGGGACAGGGAGCAATGAGCAGTTCTTC.

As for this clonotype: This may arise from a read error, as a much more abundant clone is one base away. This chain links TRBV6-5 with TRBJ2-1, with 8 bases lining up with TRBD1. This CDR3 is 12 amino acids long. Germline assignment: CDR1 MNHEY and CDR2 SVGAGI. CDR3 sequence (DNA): TGTGACAGCAGGGGGCCAGGGAATGAGCAGTTCTTC. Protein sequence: CDSRGPGNEQFF.

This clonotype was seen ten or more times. The CDR3 region is CASSRREPGPRRGYTF. As DNA, the CDR3 is TGTGCCAGCAGCCGCCGGGAACCGGGCCCCCGTAGAGGCTACACCTTC. The V and J genes are TRBV5-5 and TRBJ1-2; D is uncertain. CDR1 and CDR2 from the germline V gene are SGHKS and YYEKEE (reference sequence). The CDR3 has 16 amino acids. Trimming removed 4 bases from V and 8 bases from J, with 24 bases in between.

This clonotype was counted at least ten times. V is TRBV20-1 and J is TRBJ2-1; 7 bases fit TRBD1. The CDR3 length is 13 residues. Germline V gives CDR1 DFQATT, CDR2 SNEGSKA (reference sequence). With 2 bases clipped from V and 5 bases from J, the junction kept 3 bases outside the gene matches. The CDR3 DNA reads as TGCAGTGCTAGACGGGACAGTAACAATGAGCAGTTCTTC. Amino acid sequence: CSARRDSNNEQFF.

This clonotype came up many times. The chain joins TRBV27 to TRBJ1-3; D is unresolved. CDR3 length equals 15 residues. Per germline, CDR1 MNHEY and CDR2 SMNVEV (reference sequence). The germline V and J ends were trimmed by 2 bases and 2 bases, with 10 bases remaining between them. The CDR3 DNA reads TGTGCCAGCAGTTTAGGCGGAGGGCCTGGAAACACCATATATTTT. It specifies CASSLGGGPGNTIYF.

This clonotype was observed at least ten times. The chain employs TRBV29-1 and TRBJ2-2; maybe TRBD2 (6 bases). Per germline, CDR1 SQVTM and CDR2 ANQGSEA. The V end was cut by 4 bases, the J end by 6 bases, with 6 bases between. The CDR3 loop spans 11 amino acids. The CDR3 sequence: CSVGGAGELFF. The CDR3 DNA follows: TGCAGCGTTGGGGGGGCCGGGGAGCTGTTTTTT.

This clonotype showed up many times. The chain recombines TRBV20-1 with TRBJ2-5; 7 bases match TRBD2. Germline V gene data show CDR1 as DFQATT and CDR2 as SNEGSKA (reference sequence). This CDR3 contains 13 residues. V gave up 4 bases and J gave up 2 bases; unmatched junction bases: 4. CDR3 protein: CSATGGTQETQYF. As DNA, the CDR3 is TGCAGTGCTACCGGGGGGACGCAAGAGACCCAGTACTTC.

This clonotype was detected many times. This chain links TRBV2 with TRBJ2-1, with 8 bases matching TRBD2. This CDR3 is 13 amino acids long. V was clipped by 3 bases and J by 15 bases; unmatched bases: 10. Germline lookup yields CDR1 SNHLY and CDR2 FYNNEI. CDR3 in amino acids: CASSDYRGGLPFF. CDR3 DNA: TGTGCCAGCAGTGATTACCGGGGGGGGCTTCCGTTCTTC.

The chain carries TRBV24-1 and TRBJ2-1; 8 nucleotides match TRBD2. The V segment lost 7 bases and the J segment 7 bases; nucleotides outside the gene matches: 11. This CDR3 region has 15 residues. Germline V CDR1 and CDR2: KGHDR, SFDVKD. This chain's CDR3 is CATSPLSGMGNEQFF. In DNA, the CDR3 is TGTGCCACCAGCCCCCTTAGCGGGATGGGAAATGAGCAGTTCTTC.

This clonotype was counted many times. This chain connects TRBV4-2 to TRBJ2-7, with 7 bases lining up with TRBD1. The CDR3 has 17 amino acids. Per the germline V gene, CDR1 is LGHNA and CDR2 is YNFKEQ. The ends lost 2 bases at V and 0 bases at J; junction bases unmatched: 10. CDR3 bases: TGTGCCAGCAGCCAACCAGGACCCCGGACAGGCTCCTACGAGCAGTACTTC. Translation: CASSQPGPRTGSYEQYF.

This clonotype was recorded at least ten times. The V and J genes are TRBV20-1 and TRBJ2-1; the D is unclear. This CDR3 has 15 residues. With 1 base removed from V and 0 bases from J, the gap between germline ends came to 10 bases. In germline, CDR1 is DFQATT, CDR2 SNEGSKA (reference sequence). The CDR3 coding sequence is TGCAGTGCTAGAGGAAGTCAAAGCTCCTACAATGAGCAGTTCTTC. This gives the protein CSARGSQSSYNEQFF.

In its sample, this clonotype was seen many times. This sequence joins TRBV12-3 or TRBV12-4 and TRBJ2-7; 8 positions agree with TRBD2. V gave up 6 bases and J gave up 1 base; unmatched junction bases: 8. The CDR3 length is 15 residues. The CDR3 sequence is CASSRTSGRSYEQYF. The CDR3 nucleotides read TGTGCCAGCAGCCGAACTAGCGGCAGATCCTACGAGCAGTACTTC.

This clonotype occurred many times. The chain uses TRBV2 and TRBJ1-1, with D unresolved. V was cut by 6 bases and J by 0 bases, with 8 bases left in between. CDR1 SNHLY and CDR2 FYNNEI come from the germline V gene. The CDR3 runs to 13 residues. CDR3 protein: CASRRLLNTEAFF. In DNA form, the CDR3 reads TGTGCCAGCAGGAGACTCTTGAACACTGAAGCTTTCTTT.

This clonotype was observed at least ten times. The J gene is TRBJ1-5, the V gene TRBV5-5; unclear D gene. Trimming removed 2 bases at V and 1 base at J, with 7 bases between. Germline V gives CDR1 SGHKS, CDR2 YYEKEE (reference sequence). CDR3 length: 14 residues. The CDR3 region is CASSLRESNQPQHF. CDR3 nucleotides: TGTGCCAGCAGCTTACGGGAGAGCAATCAGCCCCAGCATTTT. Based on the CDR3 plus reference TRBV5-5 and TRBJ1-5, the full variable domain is DAGVTQSPTHLIKTRGQQVTLRCSPISGHKSVSWYQQVLGQGPQFIFQYYEKEERGRGNFPDRFSARQFPNYSSELNVNALLLGDSALYLCASSLRESNQPQHFGDGTRLSIL.

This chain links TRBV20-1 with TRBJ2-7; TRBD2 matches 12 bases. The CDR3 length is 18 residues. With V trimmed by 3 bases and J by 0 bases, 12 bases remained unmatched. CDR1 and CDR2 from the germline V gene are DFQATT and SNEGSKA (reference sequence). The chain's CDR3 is CSASDPGTSGPHSYEQYF. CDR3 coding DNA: TGCAGTGCTAGCGACCCAGGGACTAGCGGGCCTCACTCCTACGAGCAGTACTTC.

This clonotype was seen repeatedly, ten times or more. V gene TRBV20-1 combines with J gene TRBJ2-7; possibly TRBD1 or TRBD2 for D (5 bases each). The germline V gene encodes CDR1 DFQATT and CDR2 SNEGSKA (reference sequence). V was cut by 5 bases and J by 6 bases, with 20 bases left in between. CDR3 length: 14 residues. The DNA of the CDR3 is TGCAGTGCTGATCAGGGACGGGCCCCCTCCGAGCAGTACTTC. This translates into CSADQGRAPSEQYF.

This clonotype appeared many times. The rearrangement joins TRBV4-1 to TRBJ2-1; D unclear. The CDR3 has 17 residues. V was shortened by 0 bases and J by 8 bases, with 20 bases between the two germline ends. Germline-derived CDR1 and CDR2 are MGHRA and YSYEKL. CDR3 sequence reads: CASSQDLTLSLTDEQFF. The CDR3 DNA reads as TGCGCCAGCAGCCAAGATTTGACACTTAGTTTAACTGATGAGCAGTTCTTC.

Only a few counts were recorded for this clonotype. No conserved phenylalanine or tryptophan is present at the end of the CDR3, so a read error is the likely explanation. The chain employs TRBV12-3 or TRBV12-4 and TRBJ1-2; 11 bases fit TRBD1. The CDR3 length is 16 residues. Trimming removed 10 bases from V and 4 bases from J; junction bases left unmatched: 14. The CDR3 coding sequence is TGTGCCACTACGAATTATGGAGGACAGGGGGCCTATGGCTACACCAAC. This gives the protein CATTNYGGQGAYGYTN.